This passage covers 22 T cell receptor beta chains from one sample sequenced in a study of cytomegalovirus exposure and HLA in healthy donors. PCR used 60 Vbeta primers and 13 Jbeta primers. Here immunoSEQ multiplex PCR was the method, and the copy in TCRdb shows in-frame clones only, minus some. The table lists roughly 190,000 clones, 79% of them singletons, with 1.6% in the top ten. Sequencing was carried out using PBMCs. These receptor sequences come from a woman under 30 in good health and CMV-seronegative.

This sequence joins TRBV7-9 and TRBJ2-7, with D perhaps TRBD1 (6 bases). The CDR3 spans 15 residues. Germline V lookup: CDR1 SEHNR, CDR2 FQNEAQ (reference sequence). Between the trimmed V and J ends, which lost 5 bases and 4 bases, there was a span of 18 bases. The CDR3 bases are TGTGCCAGCAGCCCACGGGCAGGGGATCGGTACGAGCAGTACTTC. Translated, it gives CASSPRAGDRYEQYF.

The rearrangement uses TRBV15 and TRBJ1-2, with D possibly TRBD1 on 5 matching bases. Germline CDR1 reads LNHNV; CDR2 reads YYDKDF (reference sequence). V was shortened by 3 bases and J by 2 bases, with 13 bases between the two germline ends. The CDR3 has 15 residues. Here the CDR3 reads CATSSPGPLNYGYTF. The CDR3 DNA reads TGTGCCACCAGCAGTCCAGGGCCCTTAAACTATGGCTACACCTTC.

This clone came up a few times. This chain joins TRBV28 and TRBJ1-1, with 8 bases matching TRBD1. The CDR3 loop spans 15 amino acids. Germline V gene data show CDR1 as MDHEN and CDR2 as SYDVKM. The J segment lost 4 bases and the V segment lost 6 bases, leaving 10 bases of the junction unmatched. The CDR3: CASRPATTGGTEAFF. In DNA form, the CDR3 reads TGTGCCAGCAGGCCGGCCACAACAGGGGGCACTGAAGCTTTCTTT.

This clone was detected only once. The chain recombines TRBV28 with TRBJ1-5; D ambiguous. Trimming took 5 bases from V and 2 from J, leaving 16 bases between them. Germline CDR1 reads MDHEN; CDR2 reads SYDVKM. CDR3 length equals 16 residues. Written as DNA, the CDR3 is TGTGCCAGCAGTACCTATTCGGGGTTTGGCAATCAGCCCCAGCATTTT. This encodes CASSTYSGFGNQPQHF.

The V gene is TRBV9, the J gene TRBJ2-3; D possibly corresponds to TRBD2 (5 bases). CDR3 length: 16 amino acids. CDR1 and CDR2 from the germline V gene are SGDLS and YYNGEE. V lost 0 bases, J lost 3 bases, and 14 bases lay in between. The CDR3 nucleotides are TGTGCCAGCAGCGTAGTTTCGACTACGTTGACAGATACGCAGTATTTT. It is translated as CASSVVSTTLTDTQYF.

Written as DNA, the CDR3 is TGTGCCAGTAGTAATCAACAGGGGAACTCCTATAATTCACCCCTCCACTTT. This encodes CASSNQQGNSYNSPLHF. V usage is TRBV19 and J usage is TRBJ1-6, with 7 bases aligning to TRBD1. J was trimmed by 0 bases and V by 4 bases; bases with no gene match: 6. The CDR3 totals 17 residues. The germline V gene has CDR1 LNHDA and CDR2 SQIVND (reference sequence).

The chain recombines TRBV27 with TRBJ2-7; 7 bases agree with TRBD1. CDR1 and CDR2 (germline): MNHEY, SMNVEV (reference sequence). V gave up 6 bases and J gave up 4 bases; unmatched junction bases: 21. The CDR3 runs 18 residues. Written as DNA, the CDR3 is TGTGCCAGCAGCCCAAGAGTCAGAACAGGGGAGCACGGGTACGAGCAGTACTTC. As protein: CASSPRVRTGEHGYEQYF.

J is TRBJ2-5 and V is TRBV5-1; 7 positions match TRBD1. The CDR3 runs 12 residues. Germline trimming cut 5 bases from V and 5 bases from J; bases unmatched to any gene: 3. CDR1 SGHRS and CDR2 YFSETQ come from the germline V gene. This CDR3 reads CASRLGQETQYF. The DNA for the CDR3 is TGCGCCAGCAGACTGGGACAGGAGACCCAGTACTTC.

The CDR3 protein is CASKGPRTSGGPSTDTQYF. The CDR3 region has the DNA TGTGCCAGCAAGGGGCCAAGGACTAGCGGGGGACCTAGCACAGATACGCAGTATTTT. This sequence joins TRBV2 and TRBJ2-3, with 13 bases aligning to TRBD2. V lost 7 bases, J lost 0 bases, and 13 bases stayed unmatched. This CDR3 spans 19 amino acids. Germline loops: CDR1 SNHLY, CDR2 FYNNEI.

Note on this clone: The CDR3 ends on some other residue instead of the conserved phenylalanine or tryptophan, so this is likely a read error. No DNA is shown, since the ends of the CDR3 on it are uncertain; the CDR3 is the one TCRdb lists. The chain's CDR3 is CSAPRPSG. The V and J genes are TRBV20-1 and TRBJ2-3; the table assigns TRBD2, which was not confirmed against the DNA. Germline V gene lookup returns CDR1 DFQATT and CDR2 SNEGSKA (reference sequence). Including both end residues, the CDR3 is 8 amino acids long.

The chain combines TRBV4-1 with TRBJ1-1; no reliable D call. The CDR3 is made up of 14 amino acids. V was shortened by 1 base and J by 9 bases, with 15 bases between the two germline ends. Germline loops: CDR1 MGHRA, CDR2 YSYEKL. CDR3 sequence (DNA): TGCGCCAGCAGCCAAGGTATTGAGAAACAGAAAGCTTTCTTT. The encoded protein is CASSQGIEKQKAFF.

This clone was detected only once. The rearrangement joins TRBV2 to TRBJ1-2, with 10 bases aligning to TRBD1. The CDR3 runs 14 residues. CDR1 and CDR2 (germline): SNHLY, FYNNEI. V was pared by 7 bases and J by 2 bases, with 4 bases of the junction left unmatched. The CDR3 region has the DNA TGTGCCAGCACCTTGGGACAGGGGAACTATGGCTACACCTTC. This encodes CASTLGQGNYGYTF.

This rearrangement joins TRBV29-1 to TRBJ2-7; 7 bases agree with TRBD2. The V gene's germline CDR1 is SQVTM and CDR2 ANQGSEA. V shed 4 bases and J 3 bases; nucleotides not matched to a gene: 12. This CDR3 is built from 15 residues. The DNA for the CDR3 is TGCAGCGTTGCAACTAGCGTCGGTCTCCTCTACGAGCAGTACTTC. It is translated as CSVATSVGLLYEQYF.

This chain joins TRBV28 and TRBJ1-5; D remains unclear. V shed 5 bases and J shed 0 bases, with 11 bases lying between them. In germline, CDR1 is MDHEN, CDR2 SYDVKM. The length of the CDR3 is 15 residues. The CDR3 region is CASSPGGSSNQPQHF. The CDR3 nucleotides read TGTGCCAGCAGTCCCGGCGGGTCTAGCAATCAGCCCCAGCATTTT.

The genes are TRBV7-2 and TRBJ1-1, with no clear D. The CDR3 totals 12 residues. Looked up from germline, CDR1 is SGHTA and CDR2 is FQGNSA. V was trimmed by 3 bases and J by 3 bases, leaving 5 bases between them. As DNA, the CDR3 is TGTGCCAGCAGCTTTGGGCACACTGAAGCTTTCTTT. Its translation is CASSFGHTEAFF.

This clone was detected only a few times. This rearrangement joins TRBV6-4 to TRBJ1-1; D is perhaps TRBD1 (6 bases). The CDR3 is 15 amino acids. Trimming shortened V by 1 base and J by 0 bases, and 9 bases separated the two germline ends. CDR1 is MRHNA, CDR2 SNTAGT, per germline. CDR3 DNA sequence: TGTGCCAGCAGTGACTACCGGACAGTGAACACTGAAGCTTTCTTT. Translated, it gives CASSDYRTVNTEAFF.

The CDR3 loop is CASSGTNYGYTF. DNA for the CDR3: TGCGCCAGCAGTGGTACTAACTATGGCTACACCTTC. The chain joins TRBV10-2 to TRBJ1-2; D is unresolved. The CDR3 totals 12 residues. Germline values: CDR1 WSHSY, CDR2 SAAADI. V was trimmed by 4 bases and J by 0 bases, leaving 3 bases between them.

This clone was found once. The CDR3 sequence: CASTLLAGAPYNEQFF. For the CDR3, the DNA is TGCGCCAGCACCCTTTTGGCGGGGGCACCGTACAATGAGCAGTTCTTC. This chain joins TRBV5-1 and TRBJ2-1; the D gene is possibly TRBD2 (7 bases). CDR1 and CDR2 (germline): SGHRS, YFSETQ. With 6 bases removed from V and 4 bases from J, the gap between germline ends came to 20 bases. The CDR3 extends over 16 amino acids.

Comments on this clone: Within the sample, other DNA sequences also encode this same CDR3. The CDR3 protein is CASRAGPMNTEAFF. The CDR3 DNA follows: TGTGCCAGCAGAGCGGGGCCTATGAACACTGAAGCTTTCTTT. J is TRBJ1-1 and V is TRBV2; D may be TRBD1 (5 bases). Germline CDR1 reads SNHLY; CDR2 reads FYNNEI. Between the trimmed V and J ends, which lost 6 bases and 0 bases, there was a span of 11 bases. The CDR3 contains 14 residues.

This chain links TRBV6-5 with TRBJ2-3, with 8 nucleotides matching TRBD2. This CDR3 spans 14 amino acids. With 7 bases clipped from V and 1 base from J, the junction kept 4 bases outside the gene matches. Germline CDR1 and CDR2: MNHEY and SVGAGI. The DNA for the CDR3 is TGTGCCAGCATGGGAGCGGGGGGCACAGATACGCAGTATTTT. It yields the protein CASMGAGGTDTQYF.

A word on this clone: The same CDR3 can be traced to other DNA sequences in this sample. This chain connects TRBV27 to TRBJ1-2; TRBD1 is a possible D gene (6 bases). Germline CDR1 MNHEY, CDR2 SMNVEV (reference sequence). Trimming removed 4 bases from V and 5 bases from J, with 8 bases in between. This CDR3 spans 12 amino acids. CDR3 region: CASSSTGYGYTF. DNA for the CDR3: TGTGCCAGCAGTTCGACAGGATATGGCTACACCTTC.

The CDR3 reads CASSLTSAGVPYEQYF. In DNA, the CDR3 is TGTGCCAGCAGCTTAACCTCGGCGGGAGTGCCCTACGAGCAGTACTTC. V gene TRBV7-3 combines with J gene TRBJ2-7; 7 nucleotides match TRBD2. In germline, CDR1 is SGHTA, CDR2 FQGTGA. With V trimmed by 0 bases and J by 2 bases, 7 bases remained unmatched. The CDR3 is made up of 16 amino acids.